This T cell receptor (beta chain) was found in a study of CD8+ T cells in alopecia areata. Whole-study results and caveats: Throughout tofacitinib, many expanded lesional clones continued to persist in scalp and blood.

Reverse transcription of extracted RNA yielded cDNA, which provided the sequencing template. Clones were read by immunoSEQ multiplex PCR, and TCRdb kept only the in-frame ones, dropping some. The repertoire has approximately 190,000 clones, about 62% of them found once; the top ten carry about 5%. Only a few counts were recorded for this clone. Antigen unknown. The treatment is: oral pan-JAK inhibitor, 5-10 mg twice daily. V was clipped by 3 bases and J by 1 base, with 12 bases between them. Germline V CDR1 and CDR2: SGHDT, YYEEEE. The CDR3 length is 15 residues. This chain connects TRBV5-6 to TRBJ2-3; weak D call: TRBD2 (5 bases). The clonotype was recovered from a human donor with alopecia areata. Specimen: CD4+ T cells sorted from blood, collected at week 24, from a patient treated with tofacitinib. DNA of the CDR3: TGTGCCAGCAGCTGGGGTGCGGGCCGCACAGATACGCAGTATTTT. It specifies CASSWGAGRTDTQYF.